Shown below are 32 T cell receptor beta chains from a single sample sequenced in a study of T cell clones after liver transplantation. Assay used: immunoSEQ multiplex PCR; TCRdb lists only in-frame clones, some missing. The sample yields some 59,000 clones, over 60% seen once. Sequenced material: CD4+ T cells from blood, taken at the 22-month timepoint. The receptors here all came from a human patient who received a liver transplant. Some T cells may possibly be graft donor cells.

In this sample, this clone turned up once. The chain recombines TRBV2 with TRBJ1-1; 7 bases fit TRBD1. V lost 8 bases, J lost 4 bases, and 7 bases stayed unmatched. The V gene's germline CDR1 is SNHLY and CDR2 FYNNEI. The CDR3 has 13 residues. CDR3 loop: CASREGAGTEAFF. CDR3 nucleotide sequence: TGTGCCAGCCGGGAGGGGGCGGGCACTGAAGCTTTCTTT.

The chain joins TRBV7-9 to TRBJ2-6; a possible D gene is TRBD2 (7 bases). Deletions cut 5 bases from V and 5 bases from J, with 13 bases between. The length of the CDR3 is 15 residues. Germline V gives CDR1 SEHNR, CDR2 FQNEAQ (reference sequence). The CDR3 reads CASSRGGLRANVLTF. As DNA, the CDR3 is TGTGCCAGCAGCCGCGGGGGCCTAAGGGCCAACGTCCTGACTTTC.

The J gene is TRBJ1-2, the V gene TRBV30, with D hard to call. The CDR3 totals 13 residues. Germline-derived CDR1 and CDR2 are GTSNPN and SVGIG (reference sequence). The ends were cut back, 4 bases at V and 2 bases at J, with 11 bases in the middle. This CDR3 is CAWTKHGNYGYTF. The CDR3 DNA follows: TGTGCCTGGACAAAACACGGGAACTATGGCTACACCTTC.

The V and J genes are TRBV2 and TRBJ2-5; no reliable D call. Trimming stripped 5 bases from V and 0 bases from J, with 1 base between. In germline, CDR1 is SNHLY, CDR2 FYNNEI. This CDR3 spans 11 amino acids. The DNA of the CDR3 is TGTGCCAGCAGTAACCAAGAGACCCAGTACTTC. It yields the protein CASSNQETQYF.

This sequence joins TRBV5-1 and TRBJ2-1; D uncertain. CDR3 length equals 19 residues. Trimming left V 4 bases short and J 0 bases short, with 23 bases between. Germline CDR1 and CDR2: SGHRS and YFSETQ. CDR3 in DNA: TGCGCCAGCAGCCCATCCCCTAATGGGAACCCTGTCTCCTACAATGAGCAGTTCTTC. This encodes CASSPSPNGNPVSYNEQFF.

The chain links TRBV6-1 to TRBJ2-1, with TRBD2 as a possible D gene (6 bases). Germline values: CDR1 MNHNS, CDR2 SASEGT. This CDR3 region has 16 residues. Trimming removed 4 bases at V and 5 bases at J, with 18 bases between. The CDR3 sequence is CASSVWRGPINNEQFF. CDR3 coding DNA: TGTGCCAGCAGTGTCTGGCGGGGCCCGATTAACAATGAGCAGTTCTTC.

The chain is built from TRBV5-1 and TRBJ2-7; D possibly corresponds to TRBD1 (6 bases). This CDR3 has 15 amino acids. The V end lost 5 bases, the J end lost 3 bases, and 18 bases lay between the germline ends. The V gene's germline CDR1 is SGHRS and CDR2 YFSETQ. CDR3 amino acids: CASRIGQRIGYEQYF. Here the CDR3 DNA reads TGCGCCAGCAGGATTGGACAGAGGATAGGCTACGAGCAGTACTTC.

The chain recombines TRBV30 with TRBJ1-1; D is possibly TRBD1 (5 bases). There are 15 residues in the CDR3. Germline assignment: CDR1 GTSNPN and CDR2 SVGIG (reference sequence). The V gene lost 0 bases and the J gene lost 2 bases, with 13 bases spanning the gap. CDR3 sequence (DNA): TGTGCCTGGAGTGTTCTCAGGGATTTTAACACTGAAGCTTTCTTT. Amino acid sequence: CAWSVLRDFNTEAFF. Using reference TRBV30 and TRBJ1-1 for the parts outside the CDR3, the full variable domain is SQTIHQWPATLVQPVGSPLSLECTVEGTSNPNLYWYRQAAGRGLQLLFYSVGIGQISSEVPQNLSASRPQDRQFILSSKKLLLSDSGFYLCAWSVLRDFNTEAFFGQGTRLTVV.

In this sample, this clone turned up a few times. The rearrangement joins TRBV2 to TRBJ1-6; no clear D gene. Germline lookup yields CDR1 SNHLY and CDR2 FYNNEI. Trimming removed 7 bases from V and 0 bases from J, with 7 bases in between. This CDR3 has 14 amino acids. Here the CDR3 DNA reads TGTGCCAGCATGACGAGCTCCTATAATTCACCCCTCCACTTT. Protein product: CASMTSSYNSPLHF.

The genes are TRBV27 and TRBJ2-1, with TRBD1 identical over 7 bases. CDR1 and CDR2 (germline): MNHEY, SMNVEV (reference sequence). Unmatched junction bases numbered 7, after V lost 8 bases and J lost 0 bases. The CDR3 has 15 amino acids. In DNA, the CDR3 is TGTGCCAGCGGCCGGGACAGACGCTCCTACAATGAGCAGTTCTTC. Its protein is CASGRDRRSYNEQFF.

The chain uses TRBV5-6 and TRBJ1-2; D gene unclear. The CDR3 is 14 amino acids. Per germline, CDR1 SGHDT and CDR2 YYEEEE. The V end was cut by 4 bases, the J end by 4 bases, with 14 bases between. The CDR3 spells CASSPQRALYGYTF. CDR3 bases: TGTGCCAGCAGCCCCCAAAGGGCGCTCTATGGCTACACCTTC.

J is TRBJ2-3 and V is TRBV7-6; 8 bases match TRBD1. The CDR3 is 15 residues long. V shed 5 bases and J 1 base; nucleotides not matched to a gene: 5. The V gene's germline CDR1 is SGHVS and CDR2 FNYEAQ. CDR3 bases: TGTGCCAGCAGCGCAGGGGGCGGGGGCACAGATACGCAGTATTTT. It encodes CASSAGGGGTDTQYF.

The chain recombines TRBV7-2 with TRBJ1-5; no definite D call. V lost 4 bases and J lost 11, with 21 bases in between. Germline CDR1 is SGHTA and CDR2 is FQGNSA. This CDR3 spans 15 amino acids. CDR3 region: CASSSSGGPIVAQHF. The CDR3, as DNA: TGTGCCAGCAGCTCCAGCGGAGGGCCTATTGTGGCCCAGCATTTT.

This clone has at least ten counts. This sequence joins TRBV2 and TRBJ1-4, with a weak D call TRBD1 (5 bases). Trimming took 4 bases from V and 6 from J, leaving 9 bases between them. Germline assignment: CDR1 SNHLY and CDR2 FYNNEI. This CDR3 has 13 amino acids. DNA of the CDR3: TGTGCCAGCAGTGCCGGGACTTATGAAAAACTGTTTTTT. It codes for CASSAGTYEKLFF.

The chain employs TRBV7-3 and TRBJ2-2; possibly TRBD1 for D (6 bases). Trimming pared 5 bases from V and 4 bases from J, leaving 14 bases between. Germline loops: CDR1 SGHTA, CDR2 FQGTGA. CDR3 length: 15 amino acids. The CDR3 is CASSRAGTTTGELFF. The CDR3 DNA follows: TGTGCCAGCAGCAGAGCCGGGACAACCACCGGGGAGCTGTTTTTT.

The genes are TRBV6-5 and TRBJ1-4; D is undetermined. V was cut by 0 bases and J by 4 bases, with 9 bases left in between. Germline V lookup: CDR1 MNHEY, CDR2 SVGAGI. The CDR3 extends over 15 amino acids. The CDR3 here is CASSYSRHINEKLFF. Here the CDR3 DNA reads TGTGCCAGCAGTTACTCGAGGCACATTAATGAAAAACTGTTTTTT.

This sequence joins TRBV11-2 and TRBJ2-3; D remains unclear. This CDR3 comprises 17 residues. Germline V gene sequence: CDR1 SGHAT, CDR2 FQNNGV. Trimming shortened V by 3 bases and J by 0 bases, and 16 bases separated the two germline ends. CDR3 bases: TGTGCCAGCAGCTTCCTTCCCTTTGGCGGTAGCACAGATACGCAGTATTTT. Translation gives CASSFLPFGGSTDTQYF.

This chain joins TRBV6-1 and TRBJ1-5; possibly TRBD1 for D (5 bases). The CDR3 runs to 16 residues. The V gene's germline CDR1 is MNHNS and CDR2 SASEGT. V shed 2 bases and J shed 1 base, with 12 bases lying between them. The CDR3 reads CASSESGKGSNQPQHF. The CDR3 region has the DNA TGTGCCAGCAGTGAATCCGGGAAGGGGAGCAATCAGCCCCAGCATTTT.

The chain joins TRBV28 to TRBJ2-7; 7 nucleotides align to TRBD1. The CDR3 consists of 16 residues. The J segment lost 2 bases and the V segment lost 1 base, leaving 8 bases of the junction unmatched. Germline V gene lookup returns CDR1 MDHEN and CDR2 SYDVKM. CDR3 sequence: CASSLLGQPHTYEQYF. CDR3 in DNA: TGTGCCAGCAGTTTATTGGGACAGCCTCATACCTACGAGCAGTACTTC.

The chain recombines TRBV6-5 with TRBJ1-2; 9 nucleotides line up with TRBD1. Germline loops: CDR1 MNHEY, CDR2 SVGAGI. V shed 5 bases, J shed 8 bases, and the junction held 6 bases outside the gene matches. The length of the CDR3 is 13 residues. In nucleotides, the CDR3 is TGTGCCAGCAGTCTTTACAGGGGGCGAGGCTACACCTTC. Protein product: CASSLYRGRGYTF.

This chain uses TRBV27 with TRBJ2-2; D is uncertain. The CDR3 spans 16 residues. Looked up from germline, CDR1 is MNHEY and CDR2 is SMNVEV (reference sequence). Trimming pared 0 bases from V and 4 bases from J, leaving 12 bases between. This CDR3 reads CASSLSYRGSTGELFF. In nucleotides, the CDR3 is TGTGCCAGCAGTTTATCTTATCGTGGATCCACCGGGGAGCTGTTTTTT.

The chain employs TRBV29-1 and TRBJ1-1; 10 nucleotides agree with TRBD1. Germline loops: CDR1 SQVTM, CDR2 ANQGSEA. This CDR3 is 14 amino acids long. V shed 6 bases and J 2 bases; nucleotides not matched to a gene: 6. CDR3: CSVRDRGFNTEAFF. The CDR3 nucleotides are TGCAGCGTGAGGGACAGGGGATTTAACACTGAAGCTTTCTTT.

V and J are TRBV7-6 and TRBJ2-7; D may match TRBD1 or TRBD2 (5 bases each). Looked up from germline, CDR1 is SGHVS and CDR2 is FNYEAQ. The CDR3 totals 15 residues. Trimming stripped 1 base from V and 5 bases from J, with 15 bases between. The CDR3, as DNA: TGTGCCAGCAGCTTAGAGGCGTGGGACGGGCACGAGCAGTACTTC. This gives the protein CASSLEAWDGHEQYF.

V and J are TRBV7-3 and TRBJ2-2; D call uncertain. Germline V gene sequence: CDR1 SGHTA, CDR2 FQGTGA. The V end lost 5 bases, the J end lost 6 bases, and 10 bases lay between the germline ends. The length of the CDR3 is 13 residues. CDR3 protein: CASSPQYAGELFF. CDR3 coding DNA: TGTGCCAGCAGCCCACAATATGCCGGGGAGCTGTTTTTT.

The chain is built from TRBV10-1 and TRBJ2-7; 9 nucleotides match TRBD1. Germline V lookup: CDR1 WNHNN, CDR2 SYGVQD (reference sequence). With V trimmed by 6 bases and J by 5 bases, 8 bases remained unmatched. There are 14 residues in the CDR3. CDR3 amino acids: CASRTGTGRHEQYF. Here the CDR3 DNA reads TGCGCCAGCAGAACCGGGACAGGGAGGCACGAGCAGTACTTC.

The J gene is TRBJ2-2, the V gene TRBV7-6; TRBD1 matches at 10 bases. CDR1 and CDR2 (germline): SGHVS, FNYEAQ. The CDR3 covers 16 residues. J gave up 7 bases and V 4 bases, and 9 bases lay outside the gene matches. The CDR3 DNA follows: TGTGCCAGCAGCTCCCAGACAGGGGGCTTCGGCGGGGAGCTGTTTTTT. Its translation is CASSSQTGGFGGELFF.

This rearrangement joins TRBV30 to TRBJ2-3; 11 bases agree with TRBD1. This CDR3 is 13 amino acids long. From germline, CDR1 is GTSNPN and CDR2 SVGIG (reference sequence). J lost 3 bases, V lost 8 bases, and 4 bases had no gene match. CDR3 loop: CAGGTGGTDTQYF. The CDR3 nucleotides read TGTGCCGGAGGGACAGGGGGGACAGATACGCAGTATTTT.

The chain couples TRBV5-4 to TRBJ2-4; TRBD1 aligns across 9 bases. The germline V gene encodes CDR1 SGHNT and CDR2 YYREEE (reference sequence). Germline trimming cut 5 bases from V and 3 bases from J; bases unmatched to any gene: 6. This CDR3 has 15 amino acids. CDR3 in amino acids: CASRDTGGSKNIQYF. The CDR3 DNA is TGTGCCAGCAGGGATACAGGGGGCAGCAAAAACATTCAGTACTTC. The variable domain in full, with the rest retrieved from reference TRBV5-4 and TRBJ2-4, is ETGVTQSPTHLIKTRGQQVTLRCSSQSGHNTVSWYQQALGQGPQFIFQYYREEENGRGNFPPRFSGLQFPNYSSELNVNALELDDSALYLCASRDTGGSKNIQYFGAGTRLSVL.

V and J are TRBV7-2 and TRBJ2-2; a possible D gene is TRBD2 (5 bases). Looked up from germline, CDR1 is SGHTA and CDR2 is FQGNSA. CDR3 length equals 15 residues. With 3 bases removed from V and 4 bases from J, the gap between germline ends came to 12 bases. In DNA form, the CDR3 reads TGTGCCAGCAGCTTCGCCGGGGTTCGCACCGGGGAGCTGTTTTTT. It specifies CASSFAGVRTGELFF.

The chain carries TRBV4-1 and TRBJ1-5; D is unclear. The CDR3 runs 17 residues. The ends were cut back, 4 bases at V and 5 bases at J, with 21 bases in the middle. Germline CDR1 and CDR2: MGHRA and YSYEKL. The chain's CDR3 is CASSRTASRVVDQPQHF. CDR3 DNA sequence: TGCGCCAGCAGCCGTACTGCCTCGAGGGTAGTGGATCAGCCCCAGCATTTT.

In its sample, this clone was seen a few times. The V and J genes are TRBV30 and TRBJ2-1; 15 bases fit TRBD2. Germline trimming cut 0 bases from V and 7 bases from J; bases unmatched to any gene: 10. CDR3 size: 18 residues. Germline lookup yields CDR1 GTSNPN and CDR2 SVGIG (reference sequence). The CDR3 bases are TGTGCCTGGAGTGTAACAGGGACTAGCGGGGGGCCGGGTAATGAGCAGTTCTTC. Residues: CAWSVTGTSGGPGNEQFF. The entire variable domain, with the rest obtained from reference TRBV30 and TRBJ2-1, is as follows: SQTIHQWPATLVQPVGSPLSLECTVEGTSNPNLYWYRQAAGRGLQLLFYSVGIGQISSEVPQNLSASRPQDRQFILSSKKLLLSDSGFYLCAWSVTGTSGGPGNEQFFGPGTRLTVL.

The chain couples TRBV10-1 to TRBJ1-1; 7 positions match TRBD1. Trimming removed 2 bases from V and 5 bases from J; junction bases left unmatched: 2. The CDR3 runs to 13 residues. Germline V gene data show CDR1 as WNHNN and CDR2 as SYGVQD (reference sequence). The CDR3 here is CASSETRGTEAFF. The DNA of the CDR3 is TGCGCCAGCAGTGAGACCAGGGGGACTGAAGCTTTCTTT.